This TCR beta chain was retrieved from a study of cytomegalovirus exposure and HLA in healthy donors. Study-wide background: Unique TCRs from HLA-typed donors, 70 million to 85 million of them, were held in an early data release. The study, taken as a whole, reports: In vitro assays verified that three CMV-associated chains recognized CMV antigens specifically. DRB1 had the most TCR associations and HLA-C the fewest, a later analysis found, with rates varying by HLA locus.

The V gene's germline CDR1 is SGHRS and CDR2 YFSETQ. The CDR3 length is 15 residues. V was cut by 0 bases and J by 1 base, with 10 bases left in between. Notes on this clone: The antigen is unknown.

PCR employed 60 Vbeta and 13 Jbeta primers. The repertoire was sequenced with immunoSEQ multiplex PCR; TCRdb's copy has only in-frame clones and lacks some. This sample has fewer than 150,000 clones, with 75% to 90% found just once. The sequenced material came from PBMCs. The source is a woman in her thirties in good health and CMV-seropositive. This rearrangement joins TRBV5-1 to TRBJ1-1; D is undetermined. This CDR3 is CASSLGPRQNTEAFF. The CDR3 DNA follows: TGCGCCAGCAGCTTGGGGCCGCGACAGAACACTGAAGCTTTCTTT.